A single T cell receptor (beta chain) is shown here with its context. Its antigen is still unknown. The data were taken from a study of cytomegalovirus exposure and HLA in healthy donors. At the time of sampling, donors were nominally healthy, though unrecorded immune exposures were likely. The PCR ran on 60 Vbeta and 13 Jbeta primers. Some clones are missing from TCRdb's copy, which holds only in-frame ones; the method was immunoSEQ multiplex PCR. The data hold some 100,000 clones, with under 80% observed a single time. Study-wide results and limits: Using a false discovery rate of 0.05, a later analysis showed that around 16,000 TCR beta sequences were associated with HLA alleles. Associated with cytomegalovirus, according to the listing, were fewer than 200 TCR beta chains. There were a few CMV-associated chains whose specificity for CMV antigens was confirmed in vitro.

This CDR3 contains 16 residues. The germline V gene has CDR1 MNHNY and CDR2 SVGAGI (reference sequence). The chain carries TRBV6-6 and TRBJ2-5; TRBD2 aligns across 8 bases. The last part of the DNA fits TRBJ2-7 better; the J call may be wrong. This receptor was identified in a man aged 40-50 years in good health and CMV-seronegative. Sequencing used PBMCs. The CDR3 is CASSYSSLAGVNEQYF. CDR3 nucleotide sequence: TGTGCCAGCAGTTACTCGAGTCTAGCGGGTGTCAACGAGCAGTACTTC.